This T cell receptor (beta chain) came from a study of T cells in Graves' hyperthyroidism and ophthalmopathy. Amplification targeted TCR beta CDR3 regions from RNA transcripts. Using the HTBI primer set, a first-round RT-PCR was run on the TCR CDR3. MiXCR was run by TCRdb on the multiplex PCR reads, yielding one entry per CDR3 protein. The sample comprises 600,000 to 700,000 distinct CDR3 sequences, just under 45% of which are singletons, and approximately 6.8% rests with the top ten. Patients were excluded for uncontrolled infection, other autoimmune disease, pregnancy or lactation. Looked up from germline, CDR1 is SQVTM and CDR2 is ANQGSEA. The CDR3 sequence is 15 residues long. V lost 1 base, J lost 8 bases, and 4 bases stayed unmatched.

The chain is built from TRBV29-1 and TRBJ1-6; 11 bases line up with TRBD1. The sequenced sample was peripheral blood or thyroid tissue (not recorded which). This receptor was identified in an adult man with Graves' disease, either hyperthyroidism or ophthalmopathy (not recorded which). The CDR3 here is CSVEGGQGGDSPLHF. CDR3 coding DNA: TGCAGCGTTGAAGGGGGACAGGGGGGGGATTCACCCCTCCACTTT.